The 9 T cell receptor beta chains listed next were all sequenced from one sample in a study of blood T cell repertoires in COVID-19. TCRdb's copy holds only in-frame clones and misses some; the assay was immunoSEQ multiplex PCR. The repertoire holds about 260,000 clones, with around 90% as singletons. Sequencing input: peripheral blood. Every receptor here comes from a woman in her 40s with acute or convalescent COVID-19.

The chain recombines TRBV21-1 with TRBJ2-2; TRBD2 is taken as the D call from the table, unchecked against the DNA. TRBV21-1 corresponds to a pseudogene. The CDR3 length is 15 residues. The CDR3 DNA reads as TGTGCCAGCAGCATTGGAGGGGCGTTGACCGGGGAGCTGTTTTTT. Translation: CASSIGGALTGELFF.

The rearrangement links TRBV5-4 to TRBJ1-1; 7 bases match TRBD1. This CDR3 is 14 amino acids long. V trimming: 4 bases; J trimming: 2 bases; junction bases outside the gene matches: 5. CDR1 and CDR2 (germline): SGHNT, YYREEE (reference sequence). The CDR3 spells CASSRDSRNTEAFF. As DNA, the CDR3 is TGTGCCAGCAGCCGGGACAGCAGAAACACTGAAGCTTTCTTT.

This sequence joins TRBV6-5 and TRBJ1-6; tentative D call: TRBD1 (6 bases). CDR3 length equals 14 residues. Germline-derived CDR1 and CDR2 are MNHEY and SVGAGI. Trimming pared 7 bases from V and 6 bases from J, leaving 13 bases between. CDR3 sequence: CASKDSTTNSPLHF. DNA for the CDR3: TGTGCCAGCAAGGACAGTACTACTAATTCACCCCTCCACTTT.

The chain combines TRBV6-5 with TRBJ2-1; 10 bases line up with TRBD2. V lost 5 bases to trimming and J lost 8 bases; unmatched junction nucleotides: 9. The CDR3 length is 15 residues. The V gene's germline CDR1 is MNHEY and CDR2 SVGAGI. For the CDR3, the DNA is TGTGCCAGCAGTAGGAGCGGGGGGGCCTTCCATGAGCAGTTCTTC. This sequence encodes CASSRSGGAFHEQFF.

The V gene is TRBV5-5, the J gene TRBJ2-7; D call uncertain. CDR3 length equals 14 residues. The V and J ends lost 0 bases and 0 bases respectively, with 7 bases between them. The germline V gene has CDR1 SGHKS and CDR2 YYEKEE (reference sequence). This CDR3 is CASSLGDSSYEQYV. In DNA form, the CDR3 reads TGTGCCAGCAGCTTGGGAGACTCCTCCTACGAGCAGTACGTC.

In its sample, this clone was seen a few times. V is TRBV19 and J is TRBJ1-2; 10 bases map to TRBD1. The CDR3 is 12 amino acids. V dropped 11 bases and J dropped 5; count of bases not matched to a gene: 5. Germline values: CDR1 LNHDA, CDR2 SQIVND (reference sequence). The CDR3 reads CAVDRGLYGYTF. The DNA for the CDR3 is TGTGCCGTCGACAGGGGGCTGTATGGCTACACCTTC.

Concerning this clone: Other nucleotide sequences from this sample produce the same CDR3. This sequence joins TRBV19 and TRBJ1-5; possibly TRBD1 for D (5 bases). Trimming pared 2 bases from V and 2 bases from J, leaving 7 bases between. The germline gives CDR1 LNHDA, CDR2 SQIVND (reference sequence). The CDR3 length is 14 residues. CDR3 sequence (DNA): TGTGCCAGTAGTATAACAGGTGGCAATCAGCCCCAGCATTTT. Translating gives CASSITGGNQPQHF.

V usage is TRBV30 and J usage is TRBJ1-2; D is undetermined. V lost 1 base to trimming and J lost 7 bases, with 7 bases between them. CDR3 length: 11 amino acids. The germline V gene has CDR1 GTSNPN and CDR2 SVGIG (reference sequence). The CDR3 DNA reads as TGTGCCTGGAGTGGTACGGGTGGCTACACCTTC. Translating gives CAWSGTGGYTF.

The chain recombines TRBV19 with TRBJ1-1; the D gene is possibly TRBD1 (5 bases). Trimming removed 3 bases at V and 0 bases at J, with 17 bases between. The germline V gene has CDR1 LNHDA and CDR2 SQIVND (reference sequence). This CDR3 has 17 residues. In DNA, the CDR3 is TGTGCCAGTAGTATGAAGCAGGGATCCTACCTGAACACTGAAGCTTTCTTT. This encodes CASSMKQGSYLNTEAFF.